A selection of T cell receptor beta chains follows, all from one sample in a study of a mutant IDH1 vaccine in newly diagnosed glioma. These receptors' antigens are unknown. Some clones are missing from TCRdb's copy, which holds only in-frame ones; the method was immunoSEQ multiplex PCR. The table has tens of thousands of clones, around 75% seen once. Sequenced here: PBMCs, sampled from a glioma patient whose treatment included an IDH1 peptide vaccine. These receptors were taken from a man in his forties or fifties with glioma. Each CDR3 is given with its conserved first and last residue. The D gene is left open where the match is weak. A row's size may be missing; if present it is once, few, many or a size class.

J | V | size | D | CDR3 | DNA
TRBJ2-1 | TRBV9 | NA | NA | CASSVVEGGETNNEQFF | TGTGCCAGCAGCGTAGTGGAAGGGGGGGAGACCAACAATGAGCAGTTCTTC
TRBJ2-7 | TRBV7-2 | NA | NA | CASSPSWTALYEQYF | TGTGCCAGCAGTCCAAGTTGGACAGCCCTCTACGAGCAGTACTTC
TRBJ1-5 | TRBV6-1 | NA | NA | CASKVVVGNQPQHF | TGTGCCAGCAAGGTCGTCGTAGGGAATCAGCCCCAGCATTTT
TRBJ1-2 | TRBV16 | NA | TRBD1 | CASSQIALGQGYDYTF | TGTGCCAGCAGCCAAATCGCGTTAGGACAGGGTTATGACTACACCTTC
TRBJ2-6 | TRBV2 | once | TRBD1 | CASSEDRGGANVLTF | TGTGCCAGCAGTGAGGACAGGGGAGGGGCCAACGTCCTGACTTTC
TRBJ2-1 | TRBV30 | once | NA | CAWRGFYNEQFF | TGTGCCTGGAGAGGCTTTTACAATGAGCAGTTCTTC
TRBJ1-3 | TRBV13 | NA | NA | CASSLVQGGGNTIYF | TGTGCCAGCAGCTTAGTACAAGGTGGCGGAAACACCATATATTTT
TRBJ2-2 | TRBV28 | NA | TRBD1 | CASRQFSTGWVENTGELFF | TGTGCCAGCAGACAATTCTCGACAGGGTGGGTGGAAAACACCGGGGAGCTGTTTTTT
TRBJ1-1 | TRBV25-1 | NA | TRBD1 | CASSEPQTGRGAFF | TGTGCCAGCAGTGAACCCCAGACAGGGAGGGGAGCTTTCTTT
TRBJ2-1 | TRBV9 | NA | NA | CASSSVRGHYNEQFF | TGTGCCAGCAGCTCCGTGCGGGGGCACTACAATGAGCAGTTCTTC
TRBJ1-5 | TRBV19 | NA | NA | CASSIDRDSNQPQHF | TGTGCCAGTAGTATCGATCGGGATAGCAATCAGCCCCAGCATTTT
TRBJ2-5 | TRBV30 | once | NA | CAWSDRGNQETQYF | TGTGCCTGGAGTGACCGAGGGAACCAAGAGACCCAGTACTTC
TRBJ2-1 | TRBV27 | NA | TRBD1 | CASRAGTVNEQFF | TGTGCCAGCAGGGCCGGGACAGTCAATGAGCAGTTCTTC
TRBJ2-7 | TRBV2 | NA | TRBD1 | CATTGLNEQYF | TGTGCCACGACAGGGCTAAACGAGCAGTACTTC
TRBJ2-5 | TRBV7-9 | NA | TRBD2 | CASSRAGGPETQYF | TGTGCCAGCAGCCGAGCGGGGGGGCCGGAGACCCAGTACTTC
TRBJ1-5 | TRBV7-2 | NA | TRBD1 | CASSSTGGGNQPQHF | TGTGCCAGCAGCTCTACAGGGGGTGGCAATCAGCCCCAGCATTTT
TRBJ2-3 | TRBV18 | NA | NA | CASSPPGETDTQYF | TGTGCCAGCTCACCACCGGGGGAAACAGATACGCAGTATTTT
TRBJ1-3 | TRBV4-3 | NA | NA | CASSQDSGGAGTISGNTIYF | TGCGCCAGCAGCCAAGATTCGGGGGGGGCGGGAACGATATCTGGAAACACCATATATTTT
TRBJ2-7 | TRBV6-1 | NA | NA | CASSESVDVGYEQYF | TGTGCCAGCAGTGAATCCGTGGATGTCGGTTACGAGCAGTACTTC
TRBJ2-7 | TRBV23-1 | once | NA | CASTLRRDPTYEQYF | TGCGCCAGCACTCTCCGGAGGGACCCCACCTACGAGCAGTACTTC
TRBJ1-4 | TRBV4-3 | few | NA | CASSQGTEGAPNEKLFF | TGCGCCAGCAGCCAAGGTACGGAAGGGGCTCCTAATGAAAAACTGTTTTTT
TRBJ2-6 | TRBV6-1 | NA | NA | CASTEVSGANVLTF | TGTGCCAGCACCGAAGTCTCTGGGGCCAACGTCCTGACTTTC
TRBJ2-5 | TRBV5-1 | NA | NA | CASSLASEGTQYF | TGCGCCAGCAGCTTGGCCAGTGAAGGGACCCAGTACTTC
TRBJ1-1 | TRBV9 | NA | NA | CASSEGGQNTEAFF | TGTGCCAGCAGCGAGGGAGGACAGAACACTGAAGCTTTCTTT
TRBJ2-7 | TRBV4-3 | NA | NA | CASSLQGDEQYF | TGCGCCAGCAGCCTGCAGGGTGACGAGCAGTACTTC
TRBJ1-6 | TRBV6-6 | NA | NA | CASSYSRGDGSPLHF | TGTGCCAGCAGTTACTCGAGAGGAGACGGTTCACCCCTCCACTTT
TRBJ2-7 | TRBV5-8 | NA | NA | CASTVTAITYEQYF | TGTGCCAGCACCGTGACAGCTATTACCTACGAGCAGTACTTC
TRBJ1-2 | TRBV6-5 | few | NA | CASSYSGPRGDYGYTF | TGTGCCAGCAGTTACTCGGGCCCCCGGGGGGACTATGGCTACACCTTC
TRBJ1-1 | TRBV7-9 | NA | NA | CASSSDRWDTEAFF | TGTGCCAGCAGCTCCGACAGGTGGGACACTGAAGCTTTCTTT
TRBJ1-2 | TRBV28 | NA | NA | CASTDSYGYTF | TGTGCCAGCACGGATTCCTATGGCTACACCTTC
TRBJ1-6 | TRBV30 | NA | NA | CAWSSYTGYNSPLHF | TGTGCCTGGAGTAGTTATACAGGATACAATTCACCCCTCCACTTT
TRBJ1-1 | TRBV7-2 | NA | NA | CASSLRGARTEAFF | TGTGCCAGCAGCTTACGGGGGGCGCGTACTGAAGCTTTCTTT
TRBJ1-2 | TRBV27 | NA | TRBD1 | CASRRQGNNYTF | TGTGCCAGCCGCCGACAGGGCAACAACTACACCTTC
TRBJ2-4 | TRBV30 | NA | TRBD2 | CAWSTGRDIQYF | TGTGCCTGGAGTACGGGGAGGGACATTCAGTACTTC
TRBJ1-5 | TRBV30 | few | TRBD1 | CAWSEGQSNQPQHF | TGTGCCTGGAGCGAGGGACAGAGCAATCAGCCCCAGCATTTT
TRBJ2-7 | TRBV4-3 | NA | NA | CASSLFGTEPSEQYF | TGCGCCAGCAGCCTTTTCGGCACCGAGCCCTCCGAGCAGTACTTC
TRBJ2-3 | TRBV30 | NA | TRBD1 | CAWSVGQGEDTQYF | TGTGCCTGGAGTGTGGGACAGGGGGAAGATACGCAGTATTTT
TRBJ1-5 | TRBV7-2 | NA | TRBD1 | CASSLVAGTANQPQHF | TGTGCCAGCAGCTTAGTAGCCGGGACAGCTAATCAGCCCCAGCATTTT
TRBJ1-3 | TRBV15 | few | NA | CATSRDRASGNTIYF | TGTGCCACCAGCAGGGACAGAGCCTCTGGAAACACCATATATTTT
TRBJ2-7 | TRBV5-1 | NA | NA | CASSLVTLSDPAYEQYF | TGCGCCAGCAGCTTGGTCACCCTTTCGGACCCAGCCTACGAGCAGTACTTC
TRBJ1-6 | TRBV14 | few | NA | CASSQAEGRNSPLHF | TGTGCCAGCAGCCAAGCAGAGGGTCGGAATTCACCCCTCCACTTT